The 5 T cell receptor beta chains given below trace back to one sample, sequenced in a study of OX40 agonist ivuxolimab in advanced cancers. TCRdb keeps only in-frame clones here, not all; method: immunoSEQ multiplex PCR. This repertoire shows around 60,000 clones, around 90% found once; its top ten account for 0.7% to 0.95%. Sequencing used CD4+ or CD8+ T cells sorted from blood, obtained in a trial of the OX40 agonist ivuxolimab. These receptors were taken from an adult with an advanced solid tumor such as melanoma, head and neck, liver or kidney cancer.

CDR3 amino acids: CASRGTGANQPQHF. The CDR3 DNA reads as TGTGCCAGCAGGGGGACAGGGGCCAATCAGCCCCAGCATTTT. The chain recombines TRBV6-5 with TRBJ1-5, with 10 nucleotides matching TRBD1. The CDR3 has 14 residues. Germline V gene lookup returns CDR1 MNHEY and CDR2 SVGAGI. V dropped 6 bases and J dropped 3; count of bases not matched to a gene: 2.

This chain links TRBV5-6 with TRBJ1-2; possible D gene TRBD1, 5 bases. Germline lookup yields CDR1 SGHDT and CDR2 YYEEEE. This CDR3 spans 13 amino acids. Trimming removed 2 bases at V and 8 bases at J, with 13 bases between. CDR3 sequence reads: CASSFGASGGYTF. CDR3 DNA: TGTGCCAGCAGCTTTGGGGCTTCGGGGGGCTACACCTTC.

V and J are TRBV10-3 and TRBJ1-1; D possibly corresponds to TRBD1 (5 bases). In germline, CDR1 is ENHRY, CDR2 SYGVKD. V dropped 7 bases and J dropped 2 bases, with 11 bases sitting between them. The CDR3 length is 13 residues. CDR3 amino acids: CAITRDPNTEAFF. Written as DNA, the CDR3 is TGTGCCATCACCCGGGACCCCAACACTGAAGCTTTCTTT.

This chain joins TRBV14 and TRBJ1-2; perhaps TRBD1 as D (5 bases). The CDR3 length is 13 residues. The germline V gene has CDR1 SGHDN and CDR2 FVKESK. The V gene lost 1 base and the J gene lost 8 bases, with 11 bases spanning the gap. The CDR3 DNA sequence: TGTGCCAGCAGCCAAGGCGGGGCACGCGGCTACACCTTC. This codes for CASSQGGARGYTF.

V usage is TRBV7-2 and J usage is TRBJ2-5; D remains unclear. In germline, CDR1 is SGHTA, CDR2 FQGNSA. V gave up 5 bases and J gave up 2 bases, with 9 bases separating them. CDR3 size: 13 residues. The CDR3 sequence is CASSLNFQETQYF. DNA for the CDR3: TGTGCCAGCAGCCTTAATTTTCAAGAGACCCAGTACTTC. Filled out from reference TRBV7-2 and TRBJ2-5, the complete variable domain reads GAGVSQSPSNKVTEKGKDVELRCDPISGHTALYWYRQSLGQGLEFLIYFQGNSAPDKSGLPSDRFSAERTGGSVSTLTIQRTQQEDSAVYLCASSLNFQETQYFGPGTRLLVL.